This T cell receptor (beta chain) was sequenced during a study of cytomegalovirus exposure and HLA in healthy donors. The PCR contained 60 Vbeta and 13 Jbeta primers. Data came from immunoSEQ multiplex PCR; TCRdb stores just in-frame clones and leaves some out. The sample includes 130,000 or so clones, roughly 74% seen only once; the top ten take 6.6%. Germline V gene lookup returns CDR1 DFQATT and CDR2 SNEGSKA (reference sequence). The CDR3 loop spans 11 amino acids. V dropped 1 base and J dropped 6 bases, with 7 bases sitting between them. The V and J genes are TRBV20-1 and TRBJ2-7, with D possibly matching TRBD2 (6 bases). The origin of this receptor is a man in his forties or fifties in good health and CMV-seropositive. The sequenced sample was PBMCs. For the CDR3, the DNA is TGCAGTGCTAGAGGGGGAGGCGAGCAGTACTTC. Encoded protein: CSARGGGEQYF.